This T cell receptor (beta chain) comes out of a study of T cell responses to AZD1222 COVID-19 vaccine. Using immunoSEQ multiplex PCR, the repertoire was profiled, and TCRdb retains in-frame clones only, with some absent. The sample lists about 100,000 clones, around 94% occurring once. Trimming shortened V by 0 bases and J by 4 bases, and 12 bases separated the two germline ends. The CDR3 is 15 residues long. CDR1 and CDR2 from the germline V gene are LNHNV and YYDKDF (reference sequence). Study findings and constraints: AZD1222 recipients seropositive at baseline numbered only 5 to 7. Rises in breadth and depth of Spike-specific TCRs came after two AZD1222 doses.

Regarding this clone: Its antigen is unknown.

The clonotype originates from an adult in good health. The starting material was peripheral blood, obtained on day 0 of AZD1222 vaccination. The chain has TRBV15 and TRBJ1-2; D uncertain. CDR3 nucleotides: TGTGCCACCAGCAGAGAACTAACCTCGATCTATGGCTACACCTTC. Translating gives CATSRELTSIYGYTF.